This record concerns one T cell receptor (beta chain) sequence. Per the germline V gene, CDR1 is SGHVS and CDR2 is FQNEAQ. V shed 5 bases, J shed 4 bases, and the junction held 3 bases outside the gene matches. The CDR3 runs to 15 residues. With a J-beta primer mix and a sample-barcoded 5' primer, a second PCR ran about 6 to 11 cycles. TCRdb itself ran the 5' RACE reads through MiXCR, one entry per CDR3 protein. The profile shows roughly 800,000 distinct CDR3 sequences, 35% to 40% of them singletons. The record originates from a study of blood T cells in healthy people across ages. The chain couples TRBV7-8 to TRBJ1-3; 12 bases map to TRBD1. Sequencing was performed on blood. The sequence derives from a man younger than 35 in good health. This CDR3 is CASSAGTGGGNTIYF. The CDR3 nucleotides read TGTGCCAGCAGCGCCGGGACAGGGGGCGGAAACACCATATATTTT.